This T cell receptor beta chain was recorded in a study of brain metastases from non-small cell lung cancer (dated by TCRdb to between 2018 and 2021). For the wider study: The study profiled the immune microenvironment of paired resected primary tumors and brain metastases from non-small-cell lung cancer patients.

Preparation of the library involved the immunoSEQ multiplex PCR assay. Sequencing of the T-cell receptor beta chain repertoire was carried out together with a 770-gene immune expression panel. Not all clones reach the TCRdb copy of this immuneACCESS table, which keeps in-frame sequences only. Checked studies attribute under half of the gap to unresolved V genes and leave the rest unexplained. The sample profile shows some 1,500 clones; roughly 90% of them were found once. The ten top clones hold roughly 18% of the sample. Comments on this clone: The specificity of this receptor is unknown. Base qualities were left out, and no much larger clone turns up one base away.

A cohort of about 41 patients with surgically resected non-small-cell lung cancer, for whom both primary tumor and brain metastasis specimens were available, was included. Archival formalin-fixed, paraffin-embedded tissues were used as the tumor specimens. The CDR3 numbers 13 residues from cysteine through phenylalanine. CDR3 DNA only is kept here, 39 bases in frame from base 1. Ends trimmed: V by 3 bases, J by 3 bases; bases unmatched to a gene: 1. The germline V gene (reference sequence) provides CDR1 SEHNR and CDR2 FQNEAQ. What the work shows at the level of the full study, not this receptor alone: T-cell infiltration was lower in brain metastases than in primary tumors (P < 0.001). Paired brain metastases and primary tumors largely shared TCR repertoires, although T-cell densities in the metastases were sparse. Compared with the matched primary tumors, T-cell clones appeared to be expanded in about two thirds of brain metastases.

The clonotype originates from a donor at least 40 years old with non-small cell lung cancer. Sequenced: primary lung tumor tissue. The cell subset or site tag for this specimen amounts to: primary lung tumor paired with brain metastasis. The rearranged chain carries TRBV7-9 and TRBJ2-5; 7 bases in the junction line up with TRBD2. At the DNA level, the sequence is TGTGCCAGCAGCTTCAGCGGGGAAGAGACCCAGTACTTC. Its amino acids are CASSFSGEETQYF.